The source of this T cell receptor (beta chain) is a study of blood T cells in healthy people across ages. Whole-study findings and limits: Older age coincided with a roughly linear decline in TCR beta diversity per million T cells. Aged donors had fewer naive CD4+ cells and lower diversity than long-lived donors.

CDR1 SGHTA and CDR2 FQGNSA come from the germline V gene. The length of the CDR3 is 16 residues. Comment on this clonotype: Its cognate antigen is unknown. The junction departs from germline at one end; a sequencing error may be responsible.

A second roughly 6 to 11 cycle PCR used barcoded and J-beta primers. A template-switch adaptor that had 12 random nucleotides put a tag on each cDNA molecule. TCRdb itself ran the 5' RACE reads through MiXCR, one entry per CDR3 protein. The sample lists roughly 650,000 distinct CDR3 sequences; 32% were seen once. The V call is TRBV7-2, the J call TRBJ2-5; 7 bases match TRBD2. The J call may be in error: the DNA end matches TRBJ2-1 better. The specimen sequenced was blood. The sequence came from an elderly woman in good health. CDR3 region: CVSSLGRAFGQETQFF. As DNA, the CDR3 is TGTGTCAGCAGCTTGGGGAGGGCGTTCGGCCAAGAGACCCAGTTCTTC.